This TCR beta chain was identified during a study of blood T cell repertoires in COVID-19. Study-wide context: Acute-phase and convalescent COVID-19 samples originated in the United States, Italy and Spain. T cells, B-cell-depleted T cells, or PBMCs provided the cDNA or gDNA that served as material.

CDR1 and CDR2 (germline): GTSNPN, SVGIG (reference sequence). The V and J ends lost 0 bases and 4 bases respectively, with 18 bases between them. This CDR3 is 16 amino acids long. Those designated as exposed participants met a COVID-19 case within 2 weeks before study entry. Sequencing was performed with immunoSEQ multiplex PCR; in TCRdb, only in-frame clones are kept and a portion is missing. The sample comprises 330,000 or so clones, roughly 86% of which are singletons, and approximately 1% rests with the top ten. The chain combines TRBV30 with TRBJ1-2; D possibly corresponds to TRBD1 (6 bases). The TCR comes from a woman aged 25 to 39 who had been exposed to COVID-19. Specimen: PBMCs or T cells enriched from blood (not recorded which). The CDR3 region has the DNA TGTGCCTGGAGTGTAGCTCTCGGACAGCTAGTCTATGGCTACACCTTC. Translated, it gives CAWSVALGQLVYGYTF.